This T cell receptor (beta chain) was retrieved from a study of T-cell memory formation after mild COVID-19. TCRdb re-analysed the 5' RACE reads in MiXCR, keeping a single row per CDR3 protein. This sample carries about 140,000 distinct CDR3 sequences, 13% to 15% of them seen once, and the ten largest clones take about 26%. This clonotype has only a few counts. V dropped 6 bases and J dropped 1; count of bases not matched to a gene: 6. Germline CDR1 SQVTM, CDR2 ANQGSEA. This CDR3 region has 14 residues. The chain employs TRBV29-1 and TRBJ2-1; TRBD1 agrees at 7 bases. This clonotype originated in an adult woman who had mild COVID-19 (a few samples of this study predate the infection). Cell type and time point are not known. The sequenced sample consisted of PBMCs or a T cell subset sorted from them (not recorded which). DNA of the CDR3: TGCAGCGTAGCTCCGGGACAGTCCTACAATGAGCAGTTCTTC. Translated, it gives CSVAPGQSYNEQFF.